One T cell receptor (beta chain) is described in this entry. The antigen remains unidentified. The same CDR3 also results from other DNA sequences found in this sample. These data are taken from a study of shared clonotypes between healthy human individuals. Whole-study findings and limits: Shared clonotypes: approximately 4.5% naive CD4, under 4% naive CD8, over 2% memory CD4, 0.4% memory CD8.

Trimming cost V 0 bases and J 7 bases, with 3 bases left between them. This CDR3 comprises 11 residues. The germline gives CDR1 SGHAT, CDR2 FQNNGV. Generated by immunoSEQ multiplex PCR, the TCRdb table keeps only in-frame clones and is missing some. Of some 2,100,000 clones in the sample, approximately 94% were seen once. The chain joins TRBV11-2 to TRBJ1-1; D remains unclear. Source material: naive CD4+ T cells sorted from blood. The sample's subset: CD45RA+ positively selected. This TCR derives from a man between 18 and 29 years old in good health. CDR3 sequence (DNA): TGTGCCAGCAGCTTAGACAGTGAAGCTTTCTTT. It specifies CASSLDSEAFF.